These T cell receptor beta chains were read from a single sample in a study of T cell repertoires in cytomegalovirus infection. These receptors lack a known antigen. TCRdb independently ran MiXCR on the reads; one entry per CDR3 protein. The sample has some 500,000 distinct CDR3 sequences; 30% to 40% are singletons. The specimen was cultured PBMCs, collected from culture after CMV antigen stimulation. These receptors were collected from a human donor in good health (CMV status not recorded). Some clones in this sample may be carry-over from other donors' samples. Both conserved end residues are part of each CDR3. D genes are given only for firm matches. Not every row has a clone size; where given, it reads once, few, many or a size class.

cdr3_nt cdr3_aa d_call j_call clone_size v_call
TGTGCCAGCAGTCCTTCCCGGATACTTGGCAATGAGCAGTTCTTC CASSPSRILGNEQFF - TRBJ2-1 few TRBV12-3/TRBV12-4
TGTGCCAGCAGTTTCACAACGGGGATCACTGAAGCTTTCTTT CASSFTTGITEAFF - TRBJ1-1 - TRBV7-9
TGTGCCAGCAGTGACCGTCGGACAGCGCTGGATGAAAAACTGTTTTTT CASSDRRTALDEKLFF - TRBJ1-4 - TRBV6-5
TGCAGTGCTAGAGACCCAATGGCGCTTAGCACAGATACGCAGTATTTT CSARDPMALSTDTQYF - TRBJ2-3 many TRBV20-1
TGCGCCAGCAGCTTGGTCTGGGGTTCCGGGGAGCTGTTTTTT CASSLVWGSGELFF - TRBJ2-2 - TRBV5-1
TGTGCCAGCAGCCGCCGGGACAGGTTATACGAGCAGTACTTC CASSRRDRLYEQYF TRBD1 TRBJ2-7 - TRBV14
TGTGCCAGCACCAAAACAGGGGTCACTGAAGCTTTCTTT CASTKTGVTEAFF TRBD1 TRBJ1-1 few TRBV28
TGTGCCACCAGTGACCTAGGACAGGGGTGGCATGAGCAGTTCTTC CATSDLGQGWHEQFF TRBD1 TRBJ2-1 - TRBV24-1
TGTGCCACCAGTGACTCAGGGGTCGACACCGGGGAGCTGTTTTTT CATSDSGVDTGELFF - TRBJ2-2 few TRBV24-1
TGTGCCAGTAGTATAGACTCCGGGACTAGGTTCCACGAGCAGTACTTC CASSIDSGTRFHEQYF TRBD2 TRBJ2-7 - TRBV19
TGTGCCAGCAGCTTAGACCCTCCCGGTAGCGCCGTAGCCGGGGAGCTGTTTTTT CASSLDPPGSAVAGELFF - TRBJ2-2 few TRBV7-2
TGTGCCAGCAAAAAAGACAGGGCTTTTAGCACAGATACGCAGTATTTT CASKKDRAFSTDTQYF TRBD1 TRBJ2-3 - TRBV5-6
TGTGCCAGCAGCTTGGGGGAGGTTCATGAAAAACTGTTTTTT CASSLGEVHEKLFF - TRBJ1-4 many TRBV7-2
TGTGCCAGCAGTTTCCCCCTGGGAAAGCACTATGGCTACACCTTC CASSFPLGKHYGYTF - TRBJ1-2 many TRBV28
TGTGCCTGGGAGGGGATTCGACTAGCGGGAGGGGAGGAAAACATTCAGTACTTC CAWEGIRLAGGEENIQYF TRBD2 TRBJ2-4 - TRBV30
TGTGCCAGCAGCTTGGTCGGGCAGGTTCACGATTCGCAGTATTTT CASSLVGQVHDSQYF - TRBJ2-3 - TRBV12-3/TRBV12-4
TGTGCCATCAGAAAAAGCGGAAACTCTGGAAACACCATATATTTT CAIRKSGNSGNTIYF - TRBJ1-3 once TRBV10-3
TGTGCCACCATGGGGACCCCAGAACGGGGCTACACCTTC CATMGTPERGYTF - TRBJ1-2 - TRBV19
TGTGCCAGCAGTGAAGGCAGATATCAGCCCCAGCATTTT CASSEGRYQPQHF - TRBJ1-5 - TRBV2
TGTGCCAGTAGTACAGATAATCAGCCCCAGCATTTT CASSTDNQPQHF - TRBJ1-5 - TRBV19
TGTGCCAGCAGTTACTCATGGGGCCAGGGTATTGCCGTTAATCAGCCCCAGCATTTT CASSYSWGQGIAVNQPQHF - TRBJ1-5 - TRBV6-2/TRBV6-3
TGTGCCAGCAGCCCATTCATTTCCCGGGTTAATGAGCAGTTCTTC CASSPFISRVNEQFF - TRBJ2-1 few TRBV7-2
TGTGCCAGCAGAAGGACAGGGGAGACTGAAGCTTTCTTT CASRRTGETEAFF TRBD1 TRBJ1-1 few TRBV6-2/TRBV6-3
TGTGCCAGTAGTCGGTATCGGGGTGAAAAACTGTTTTTT CASSRYRGEKLFF - TRBJ1-4 few TRBV19
TGTGCCAGCAGTTTAGCAAGGGGGCGGCCCTTCATGAACACTGAAGCTTTCTTT CASSLARGRPFMNTEAFF TRBD1 TRBJ1-1 - TRBV12-3/TRBV12-4
TGTGCTAGTGCCCCCGGGGTATGGGGAAACACCATATATTTT CASAPGVWGNTIYF - TRBJ1-3 - TRBV12-5
TGTGCCAGCAGCGACCGGGACAGGGGATCCGGCTACACCTTC CASSDRDRGSGYTF TRBD1 TRBJ1-2 - TRBV9
TGTGCCAGCAGCTTAGATCCCGGTAGCACAGATACGCAGTATTTT CASSLDPGSTDTQYF - TRBJ2-3 - TRBV11-2
TGTGCCAGCACCTCAGGGACGCTGAACACTGAAGCTTTCTTT CASTSGTLNTEAFF - TRBJ1-1 - TRBV12-3/TRBV12-4
TGTGCCAGCAGTCTCGAGGTCCCGGGCCCATCGGGGCAGTTCTTC CASSLEVPGPSGQFF - TRBJ2-1 - TRBV12-3/TRBV12-4
TGTGCCATCAGGGGCCGGCCGAAAGATACGCAGTATTTT CAIRGRPKDTQYF - TRBJ2-3 - TRBV10-3
TGTGCCACTGTCATGACGGACAATGAGCAGTTCTTC CATVMTDNEQFF - TRBJ2-1 - TRBV7-9
TGTGCCAGCAGCTTCCTCATGGGAACAAACTATGGCTACACCTTC CASSFLMGTNYGYTF - TRBJ1-2 - TRBV7-2
TGTGCCAGCAGCCAGGGACTAGCGGCATCCTCCTACAATGAGCAGTTCTTC CASSQGLAASSYNEQFF TRBD2 TRBJ2-1 few TRBV11-2
TGTGCCAGCAGCTCAGCTTTTGGGTATGAGCAGTTCTTC CASSSAFGYEQFF - TRBJ2-1 - TRBV5-4
TGTGCCAGCAACCGTGCCTCAGGGGGCCTGTCTGGGGCCAACGTCCTGACTTTC CASNRASGGLSGANVLTF TRBD1 TRBJ2-6 - TRBV4-2
TGTGCCAGCAGTTGGGCCGAGGATGGCGGGAGCTCCACCCAAGAGACCCAGTACTTC CASSWAEDGGSSTQETQYF TRBD2 TRBJ2-5 - TRBV6-6
TGTGCCAGCAGTCGAGGAGGTGGAAACACCATATATTTT CASSRGGGNTIYF - TRBJ1-3 - TRBV6-2/TRBV6-3
TGTGCTAGTGGTTTGGTTTCGGTGAACACTGAAGCTTTCTTT CASGLVSVNTEAFF - TRBJ1-1 - TRBV12-5
TGTGCCAGCAGCCCCCCCCCATTATTAGATACGCAGTATTTT CASSPPPLLDTQYF - TRBJ2-3 many TRBV7-2
TGTGCCAGCAGTTTCGAGGGGGAGCTGTTTTTT CASSFEGELFF - TRBJ2-2 - TRBV12-3/TRBV12-4
TGTGCCACCAGCAGAGATAACGTCCGGGGCAATCAGCCCCAGCATTTT CATSRDNVRGNQPQHF - TRBJ1-5 - TRBV15
TGTGCCAGCAGGCCGCCGGGACAGGGGACCTACGAGCAGTACTTC CASRPPGQGTYEQYF TRBD1 TRBJ2-7 - TRBV28
TGTGCCAGCAGCAAAAGCCGGGCGGGAGGTAGCGATGAGCAGTTCTTC CASSKSRAGGSDEQFF TRBD2 TRBJ2-1 - TRBV11-2
TGTGCCAGCAGCTTAGGGACTAGCGGGGTTTACGAGCAGTACTTC CASSLGTSGVYEQYF TRBD2 TRBJ2-7 - TRBV7-2
TGTGCCAGCAGCAGGGCTTTGGCGGGAGTGTTAAGGGACAGAGATACGCAGTATTTT CASSRALAGVLRDRDTQYF - TRBJ2-3 few TRBV5-5
TGTGCCAGCAGTTTAGATGGGACTCGAGGAGAGACCCAGTACTTC CASSLDGTRGETQYF - TRBJ2-5 - TRBV28
TGTGCCAGCAGCTTACCACAGTCGAGCTCCTACGAGCAGTACTTC CASSLPQSSSYEQYF - TRBJ2-7 few TRBV7-2
TGTGCCAGCAGCTTCTCGACAGGGGAAGGGACTGAAGCTTTCTTT CASSFSTGEGTEAFF TRBD1 TRBJ1-1 many TRBV7-2
TGTGCCAGCAGCTTAGCTACGGCAGGCACAGATACGCAGTATTTT CASSLATAGTDTQYF - TRBJ2-3 - TRBV7-3
TGTGCCAGTAGCCCAGCCCTGGGACAGGCTAGCAATCAGCCCCAGCATTTT CASSPALGQASNQPQHF TRBD1 TRBJ1-5 - TRBV19
TGTGCCAGCAGCCCCGGACAGAACACAGATACGCAGTATTTT CASSPGQNTDTQYF - TRBJ2-3 - TRBV7-2
TGTGCCAGCAGCTGGCCTAGACGGCTAGCGGTCTACAATGAGCAGTTCTTC CASSWPRRLAVYNEQFF TRBD2 TRBJ2-1 many TRBV7-8
TGTGCCAGCAGACGGGCCCAGGGTGAAAAACTGTTTTTT CASRRAQGEKLFF - TRBJ1-4 few TRBV2
TGCGCCAGCAGCCAAGTGGTTTCGCAGGAAAACATTCAGTACTTC CASSQVVSQENIQYF - TRBJ2-4 - TRBV4-1
TGTGCCAGCAGCCAGAAGGTTAGCTACACCTTC CASSQKVSYTF - TRBJ1-2 many TRBV7-2
TGTGCCAGTAGTAGTGGGCTAGCGGGAATTTTCTTC CASSSGLAGIFF TRBD2 TRBJ2-1 - TRBV19
TGCAGCGTTGGAGGGACTAGCGAAGCCTACGAGCAGTACTTC CSVGGTSEAYEQYF TRBD2 TRBJ2-7 few TRBV29-1
TGTGCCAGCAGTTTTAGGAGGGGACTGAGGGGCTCGGAAGCTTTCTTT CASSFRRGLRGSEAFF - TRBJ1-1 few TRBV12-3/TRBV12-4